This TCR beta chain is from a study of T cells in Graves' hyperthyroidism and ophthalmopathy. This clonotype was counted at least ten times. Its antigen is as yet unknown. Germline V gives CDR1 SNHLY, CDR2 FYNNEI. This CDR3 contains 13 residues. Germline trimming cut 7 bases from V and 5 bases from J; bases unmatched to any gene: 3. Patients having uncontrolled infection, another autoimmune disease, pregnancy or lactation were not included. The source of the PBMCs was 8 to 10 ml of fresh peripheral blood. Amplification of TCR beta CDR3 regions was performed using RNA transcripts as template. RT-PCR in the first round (using the HTBI primer set) targeted the TCR CDR3. A single record per CDR3 protein comes from TCRdb applying MiXCR to the multiplex PCR reads. The sample lists roughly 350,000 distinct CDR3 sequences, roughly 15% occurring once. Study outcomes and limitations: A median roughly 6.6 months before onset, the model predicted ophthalmopathy. Ophthalmopathy cases were set apart from stable hyperthyroidism by a 13 V-J model.

Sequenced input: blood. This chain links TRBV2 with TRBJ2-5; 11 positions agree with TRBD1. This clonotype was sampled from a woman aged 25 to 39 with Graves' ophthalmopathy. The CDR3 region has the DNA TGTGCCAGCAAATGGACAGGGGGCGAGACCCAGTACTTC. It codes for CASKWTGGETQYF.